This T cell receptor (beta chain) was profiled in a study of shared clonotypes between healthy human individuals. Trimming shortened V by 3 bases and J by 2 bases, and 8 bases separated the two germline ends. From germline, CDR1 is SGHTA and CDR2 FQGNSA. This CDR3 spans 13 amino acids. DNA at around 200 ng, 25,000 to 35,000 T cell genomes, went into sorted-subset replicate PCRs. Clones were read by immunoSEQ multiplex PCR, and TCRdb kept only the in-frame ones, dropping some. The table records about a million clones, approximately 80% of them present only once. Nashville, Tennessee was home to all donors, each a Caucasian adult. Splitting of CD4+ cells produced CD45RA+ naive and CD45RA-negative memory subsets. This clone came up once.

The source is a man in his late teens or twenties in good health. Some clones in this sample may be carry-over from other donors' samples. What was sequenced was memory CD4+ T cells from PBMCs. As for subset: CD45RA-negative fraction. This chain uses TRBV7-2 with TRBJ2-7, with D possibly being TRBD2 (5 bases). CDR3 sequence: CASSFTSTYEQYF. Written as DNA, the CDR3 is TGTGCCAGCAGCTTTACTAGTACCTACGAGCAGTACTTC.